This is a list of T cell receptor beta chains from one sample in a study of T cell responses to AZD1222 COVID-19 vaccine. The protocol was immunoSEQ multiplex PCR, while the TCRdb copy is restricted to in-frame clones and leaves out a portion. The table has about 69,000 clones, less than 85% seen once. This sample comprised peripheral blood, obtained 28 days after the second AZD1222 dose. The receptors originated from an adult who received the AZD1222 COVID-19 vaccine. Each CDR3 is given with its conserved first and last residue. The D gene is left open where the match is weak. The size of a clone is reported for some rows only, either as once, few or many, or as a class for expanded clones.

D: TRBD1
J: TRBJ1-1
size: .
V: TRBV5-1
DNA: TGCGCCAGCAGCTTCAGGACAGGGGGCACTGAAGCTTTCTTT
CDR3: CASSFRTGGTEAFF

D: TRBD1
J: TRBJ1-5
size: .
V: TRBV2
DNA: TGTGCCAGCAACGGACAGGGCAATCAGCCCCAGCATTTT
CDR3: CASNGQGNQPQHF

D: .
J: TRBJ1-3
size: once
V: TRBV7-9
DNA: TGTGCCAGCAGCTTAGTGGTCCTCTCAGGGAACACCATATATTTT
CDR3: CASSLVVLSGNTIYF

D: .
J: TRBJ2-2
size: .
V: TRBV6-5
DNA: TGTGCCAGCAGTTTTACGGTCACCGGGGAGCTGTTTTTT
CDR3: CASSFTVTGELFF

D: .
J: TRBJ2-3
size: .
V: TRBV11-3
DNA: TGTGCCAGCAGCTCCACAGATACGCAGTATTTT
CDR3: CASSSTDTQYF

D: .
J: TRBJ1-2
size: .
V: TRBV11-2
DNA: TGTGCCAGCAGCAGTAGTGGGACCTTGAGGGCCAGGGATGGCTACACCTTC
CDR3: CASSSSGTLRARDGYTF

D: TRBD1
J: TRBJ1-1
size: .
V: TRBV5-8
DNA: TGTGCCAGCAGCTCCTATTTAATTGACAGGGCCGCTGAAGCTTTCTTT
CDR3: CASSSYLIDRAAEAFF

D: .
J: TRBJ2-7
size: .
V: TRBV7-9
DNA: TGTGCCAGCAGCTTAGCGGGGGGACTGGCCTACGAGCAGTACTTC
CDR3: CASSLAGGLAYEQYF

D: TRBD1
J: TRBJ2-1
size: .
V: TRBV5-1
DNA: TGCGCCAGCAGCTCCCAGGGGGCTTCCTACAATGAGCAGTTCTTC
CDR3: CASSSQGASYNEQFF

D: .
J: TRBJ2-3
size: .
V: TRBV7-2
DNA: TGTGCCAGCAGCTTAGCGTTGGGCGTCTCAGATACGCAGTATTTT
CDR3: CASSLALGVSDTQYF

D: .
J: TRBJ1-3
size: .
V: TRBV5-1
DNA: TGCGCCAGCAGCTTGGCTTCCGGACCTGGAAACACCATATATTTT
CDR3: CASSLASGPGNTIYF

D: TRBD2
J: TRBJ2-1
size: .
V: TRBV19
DNA: TGTGCCAGTAGTATAATGGTGGGACTAGCAGGAAACAATGAGCAGTTCTTC
CDR3: CASSIMVGLAGNNEQFF

D: .
J: TRBJ1-2
size: .
V: TRBV7-3
DNA: TGTGCCAGCTCCGACGGGGATGGCTACACCTTC
CDR3: CASSDGDGYTF

D: .
J: TRBJ1-5
size: .
V: TRBV9
DNA: TGTGCCAGCAGCGCCGGGACCGATAGTGTTCAGCCCCAGCATTTT
CDR3: CASSAGTDSVQPQHF

D: .
J: TRBJ1-5
size: .
V: TRBV4-1
DNA: TGCGCCAGCAGCCAAGATAGCGGGGTGGGTCAGCCCCAGCATTTT
CDR3: CASSQDSGVGQPQHF

D: .
J: TRBJ2-7
size: .
V: TRBV3-1/TRBV3-2
DNA: TGTGCCAGCAGTCAAATCCCTCAGGGTGGCGAGCAGTACTTC
CDR3: CASSQIPQGGEQYF

D: .
J: TRBJ1-5
size: .
V: TRBV2
DNA: TGTGCCAGCAGTGTGGACAGCACGAATTATCAGCCCCAGCATTTT
CDR3: CASSVDSTNYQPQHF

D: .
J: TRBJ1-2
size: .
V: TRBV2
DNA: TGTGCCAGCAGTGCCCTGGGGCAGGGCCCGGGGTATGGCTACACCTTC
CDR3: CASSALGQGPGYGYTF

D: .
J: TRBJ1-5
size: .
V: TRBV6-1
DNA: TGTGCCAGCAGGGAAGGGAGCAATCAGCCCCAGCATTTT
CDR3: CASREGSNQPQHF

D: TRBD1
J: TRBJ1-2
size: .
V: TRBV6-5
DNA: TGTGCCAGCAGTCACGGGACAGGCAATGGCGGCTACACCTTC
CDR3: CASSHGTGNGGYTF

D: TRBD2
J: TRBJ2-3
size: many
V: TRBV20-1
DNA: TGCAGTGCTAGTAGGCGGGAGACGAGCACAGATACGCAGTATTTT
CDR3: CSASRRETSTDTQYF

D: .
J: TRBJ2-7
size: .
V: TRBV6-5
DNA: TGTGCCAGCAGGGTCGGACATGGCTCCTACGAGCAGTACTTC
CDR3: CASRVGHGSYEQYF

D: .
J: TRBJ1-1
size: .
V: TRBV19
DNA: TGTGCCAGTAGTATTATCAGGGAACGAGAAGCTTTCTTT
CDR3: CASSIIREREAFF

D: .
J: TRBJ2-7
size: .
V: TRBV5-6
DNA: TGTGCCAGCAGCTTGGCCGGAGGCAGGGATTTAGACGAGCAGTACTTC
CDR3: CASSLAGGRDLDEQYF

D: .
J: TRBJ2-3
size: .
V: TRBV4-1
DNA: TGCGCCAGCAGCCTGTTAGGGATCCTCGGGGATACGCAGTATTTT
CDR3: CASSLLGILGDTQYF

D: .
J: TRBJ1-2
size: .
V: TRBV7-2
DNA: TGTGCCAGCAGCTTAGGCGCCACTAGCTACACCTTC
CDR3: CASSLGATSYTF

D: .
J: TRBJ1-2
size: .
V: TRBV27
DNA: TGTGCCAGCAGTCCCTTTAGACAGGATTTCTATGGCTACACCTTC
CDR3: CASSPFRQDFYGYTF

D: TRBD2
J: TRBJ2-1
size: .
V: TRBV15
DNA: TGTGCCACCAGCTTAGCGGGCTCCTCCTACAATGAGCAGTTCTTC
CDR3: CATSLAGSSYNEQFF

D: .
J: TRBJ1-1
size: .
V: TRBV20-1
DNA: TGCAGTGCCTCGATGAACACTGAAGCTTTCTTT
CDR3: CSASMNTEAFF

D: TRBD1
J: TRBJ2-7
size: .
V: TRBV19
DNA: TGTGCCAGTAGCCGAAGCTCAGGGGGAACCTACGAGCAGTACTTC
CDR3: CASSRSSGGTYEQYF

D: .
J: TRBJ2-7
size: .
V: TRBV28
DNA: TGTGCCGCTGAGATGAGAGTCCCCTACGAGCAGTACTTC
CDR3: CAAEMRVPYEQYF

D: TRBD2
J: TRBJ2-7
size: .
V: TRBV19
DNA: TGTGCCAGTAGTATAGAGCTAGCGGGAGTAGGCTACGAGCAGTACTTC
CDR3: CASSIELAGVGYEQYF

D: TRBD2
J: TRBJ2-4
size: .
V: TRBV11-2
DNA: TGTGCCAGCAGCTCTCCCCGGGCGGGGGAGCTTAGGGCCAAAAACATTCAGTACTTC
CDR3: CASSSPRAGELRAKNIQYF

D: .
J: TRBJ2-5
size: .
V: TRBV11-3
DNA: TGTGCCAGCAGCTTAACTATGCTTCAAGAGACCCAGTACTTC
CDR3: CASSLTMLQETQYF

D: TRBD1
J: TRBJ1-1
size: .
V: TRBV5-1
DNA: TGCGCCAGCAGCTTGGTTTACAGGGGGCGGAACACTGAAGCTTTCTTT
CDR3: CASSLVYRGRNTEAFF

D: .
J: TRBJ1-1
size: .
V: TRBV5-1
DNA: TGCGCCAGCAGCGTCGACAGGATTAACACTGAAGCTTTCTTT
CDR3: CASSVDRINTEAFF

D: .
J: TRBJ2-3
size: .
V: TRBV7-9
DNA: TGTGCCAGCACCCGGACTTCCACAGATACGCAGTATTTT
CDR3: CASTRTSTDTQYF

D: .
J: TRBJ1-5
size: .
V: TRBV19
DNA: TGTGCCAGTAGTATTGGCCAGGTCTATCAGCCCCAGCATTTT
CDR3: CASSIGQVYQPQHF

D: TRBD1
J: TRBJ1-5
size: .
V: TRBV9
DNA: TGTGCCAGCAGCATTGGACAGGGGCAGGGTCAGCCCCAGCATTTT
CDR3: CASSIGQGQGQPQHF

D: .
J: TRBJ2-5
size: .
V: TRBV21-1
DNA: TGTGCCAGCAGCCTAGATTCAGGGTACCAAGAGACCCAGTACTTC
CDR3: CASSLDSGYQETQYF

D: .
J: TRBJ2-1
size: once
V: TRBV27
DNA: TGTGCCAGCAGCCCCTGGCGGGAAGGGGGCAATGAGCAGTTCTTC
CDR3: CASSPWREGGNEQFF

D: .
J: TRBJ1-3
size: .
V: TRBV19
DNA: TGTGCCAGTAGTATTATGTTCCGGATCTCTGGAAACACCATATATTTT
CDR3: CASSIMFRISGNTIYF

D: .
J: TRBJ2-5
size: once
V: TRBV29-1
DNA: TGCAGCGTCCAGACTAGTCAGGGAGAGACCCAGTACTTC
CDR3: CSVQTSQGETQYF

D: TRBD1
J: TRBJ2-5
size: .
V: TRBV5-1
DNA: TGCGCCAGCACCCAACAGGGGGCAGGAGAGACCCAGTACTTC
CDR3: CASTQQGAGETQYF

D: .
J: TRBJ2-2
size: few
V: TRBV7-3
DNA: TGTGCCAGCAGTCCCGGACGGATGAACACCGGGGAGCTGTTTTTT
CDR3: CASSPGRMNTGELFF

D: TRBD2
J: TRBJ2-6
size: few
V: TRBV27
DNA: TGTGCCAGCAAAGGACTAGCGGGAGTCCTTGGGGCCAACGTCCTGACTTTC
CDR3: CASKGLAGVLGANVLTF

D: .
J: TRBJ1-2
size: .
V: TRBV7-3
DNA: TGTGCCAGCAGCCTAGACGGCAACTATGGCTACACCTTC
CDR3: CASSLDGNYGYTF

D: .
J: TRBJ1-1
size: .
V: TRBV18
DNA: TGTGCCAGCTCACCACTAGGTGAACCTAGCACTGAAGCTTTCTTT
CDR3: CASSPLGEPSTEAFF

D: .
J: TRBJ2-5
size: .
V: TRBV10-3
DNA: TGTGCCATCAGCGCCGGGACCCAAGAGACCCAGTACTTC
CDR3: CAISAGTQETQYF

D: .
J: TRBJ2-7
size: .
V: TRBV5-1
DNA: TGCGCCAGCAGCGATACAGGGTTCAACGAGCAGTACTTC
CDR3: CASSDTGFNEQYF

D: .
J: TRBJ1-2
size: .
V: TRBV5-1
DNA: TGCGCCAGCAGCCGCGAACGGGCCGGCTATGGCTACACCTTC
CDR3: CASSRERAGYGYTF

D: .
J: TRBJ1-1
size: few
V: TRBV6-2/TRBV6-3
DNA: TGTGCCAGCAGTTACCTGCTCCACAAGGCTGAAGCTTTCTTT
CDR3: CASSYLLHKAEAFF